Sequencing of this T cell receptor (beta chain) was carried out in a study of response to subunit inactivated influenza vaccine. TCRdb re-derived calls from the RT-PCR reads in MiXCR, one entry per CDR3 protein. The table lists roughly 700,000 distinct CDR3 sequences, around 14% of them singletons, with 6.5% to 8.5% in the top ten. Study-wide points: Every seasonal influenza vaccination brings in few new T cells, the authors suggested.

Many counts were recorded for this clonotype. Its target is not known. This CDR3 is 12 amino acids long. CDR1 DFQATT and CDR2 SNEGSKA come from the germline V gene (reference sequence). Trimming shortened V by 6 bases and J by 6 bases, and 13 bases separated the two germline ends. The receptor comes from a man aged 45-60 years who received an inactivated influenza vaccine. The source was PBMCs from blood, collected 14 to 15 days before vaccination. V gene TRBV20-1 combines with J gene TRBJ2-3, with D possibly matching TRBD1 (6 bases). CDR3 DNA: TGCAGTGCCCCCCCCCAGGGGGATACGCAGTATTTT. It specifies CSAPPQGDTQYF.